The rows below give T cell receptor beta chains drawn from one sample of a study of beta chain features in type 1 diabetes. Clones were sequenced by immunoSEQ multiplex PCR, and TCRdb holds only the in-frame ones, with some missing. Of hundreds of thousands of clones listed, 11% are singletons. The sequenced sample consisted of naive CD4+ T cells from blood. The receptors were sampled from a man aged 25 to 40 with type 1 diabetes. Each CDR3 is given with its conserved first and last residue.

J gene	V gene	CDR3 protein
TRBJ2-3	TRBV27	CASSFLQGDTQYF
TRBJ1-6	TRBV5-4	CATGQGANSPLHF
TRBJ1-2	TRBV5-1	CASSLGRALNYGYTF
TRBJ1-5	TRBV29-1	CSVGPGSDSNQPQHF
TRBJ2-2	TRBV5-1	CASSLTNADTGELFF
TRBJ1-1	TRBV7-9	CASSQMSNTEAFF
TRBJ2-2	TRBV19	CASSPRGPGELFF
TRBJ1-2	TRBV13	CASSRDRPVYGYTF
TRBJ2-3	TRBV6-4	CASCLLATDTQYF
TRBJ2-1	TRBV5-1	CASSFSSGASGEQFF
TRBJ1-2	TRBV5-1	CASSLTGGPYGYTF
TRBJ1-1	TRBV25-1	CASSGTAGGYLNTEAFF
TRBJ1-1	TRBV7-2	CASSLVTGYTEAFF
TRBJ1-5	TRBV28	CASSFRGTGAGYSNQPQHF
TRBJ2-3	TRBV4-1	CASSHARTSGGTDHTQYF
TRBJ2-7	TRBV5-1	CASSWGSGGEQYF
TRBJ2-3	TRBV5-6	CASAQLATTVDTQYF
TRBJ2-2	TRBV7-3	CASSPPGLTGELFF
TRBJ2-7	TRBV18	CASSPSSPPYEQYF
TRBJ1-5	TRBV12-2	CASRSDRVRWQPQHF
TRBJ2-3	TRBV5-4	CASSLNSGSSTDTQYF
TRBJ2-3	TRBV9	CASSAARGTDTQYF
TRBJ1-1	TRBV11-1	CASSLWAWPAFF
TRBJ2-3	TRBV4-1	CASSQAGTRGTDTQYF
TRBJ2-3	TRBV5-4	CASSPRRQGTPDTQYF
TRBJ1-4	TRBV2	CASRSPGQINEKLFF
TRBJ2-2	TRBV6-4	CASSAHTTGGFGELFF
TRBJ1-2	TRBV21-1	CASSKATPYGYTF
TRBJ1-1	TRBV28	CASSEDRGNTEAFF
TRBJ2-1	TRBV5-1	CASSSGQGAYNEQFF
TRBJ1-2	TRBV6-4	CASSDRTSNYGYTF
TRBJ2-3	TRBV5-1	CASSLALGYTDTQYF
TRBJ1-5	TRBV9	CASSARQGNQPQHF
TRBJ2-3	TRBV7-3	CASSTGTRRGDTQYF
TRBJ2-5	TRBV28	CASAKQETQYF
TRBJ2-7	TRBV28	CASSSAAGTLYEQYF
TRBJ2-5	TRBV7-2	CASSARRGGGAQTQYF
TRBJ1-5	TRBV11-2	CASSSWGGADQPQHF
TRBJ2-3	TRBV14	CASSERLSGAGTQYF
TRBJ1-2	TRBV19	CASSLRGGNGYTF
TRBJ2-1	TRBV7-3	CASSKDPGQNNEQFF
TRBJ2-5	TRBV7-9	CASSGTGSETQYF
TRBJ2-3	TRBV19	CASSRVAGGPDTQYF
TRBJ2-5	TRBV5-1	CASSEGQGIETQYF
TRBJ1-3	TRBV5-1	CASSLQESGNTIYF
TRBJ2-5	TRBV9	CASSVLGGQGETQYF
TRBJ1-1	TRBV30	CAVAGRYTEAFF
TRBJ1-6	TRBV4-2	CASSQEYRDDSPLHF
TRBJ2-3	TRBV6-5	CASRPGTLRTDTQYF
TRBJ2-2	TRBV7-9	CASPVGAVTDTGELFF
TRBJ2-5	TRBV5-6	CASSRDRKETQYF
TRBJ2-3	TRBV9	CASSPLGRRDTQYF
TRBJ2-3	TRBV5-1	CASSFDRGTDTQYF
TRBJ1-5	TRBV23-1	CASSHLRKEQPQHF
TRBJ2-7	TRBV5-1	CASSRYALDRNPRYF
TRBJ2-1	TRBV2	CASRTGRNEQFF
TRBJ1-6	TRBV28	CATDRAQGINSPLHF
TRBJ1-2	TRBV4-2	CASSQAGGPSWSYTF
TRBJ2-7	TRBV6-6	CASSTGGAQQYF
TRBJ1-2	TRBV19	CASSQQDGYTF